This T cell receptor (beta chain) emerged from a study of blood T cell repertoires in COVID-19. Study at large: Samples representing acute and convalescent COVID-19 were sourced from the United States, Italy and Spain. PBMCs, B-cell-depleted T cells, or T cells provided the cDNA or gDNA that made up the material.

Original methodology: Estimated nucleated cell counts came from reference gene primer amplification. Clones were sequenced by immunoSEQ multiplex PCR, and TCRdb holds only the in-frame ones, with some missing. The V and J calls and clone size are taken from that table; D and trimming were inferred from the DNA. Of approximately 530,000 clones listed, roughly nine tenths are singletons. Patients of the Seattle cohort, enrolled during active infection, were followed longitudinally. The CDR3 runs to 15 residues. Looked up from germline, CDR1 is LGHNA and CDR2 is YNFKEQ. Trimming removed 1 base from V and 7 bases from J, with 14 bases in between.

The TCR was taken from a woman in her forties or fifties with COVID-19, enrolled during active disease. This chain joins TRBV4-2 and TRBJ2-1; possibly TRBD2 for D (6 bases). The sequencing input was peripheral blood. As DNA, the CDR3 is TGTGCCAGCAGCCAAGTAACCGGGCGGGAAAATGAGCAGTTCTTC. Translating gives CASSQVTGRENEQFF.